What follows are 14 T cell receptor beta chains derived from one specimen sequenced in a study of OX40 agonist ivuxolimab in advanced cancers. Some clones are missing from TCRdb's copy, which holds only in-frame ones; the method was immunoSEQ multiplex PCR. The data hold fewer than 65,000 clones, with around 90% observed a single time. This material consisted of CD4+ or CD8+ T cells sorted from blood, taken in a trial of the OX40 agonist ivuxolimab. The receptors come from an adult with an advanced solid tumor such as melanoma, head and neck, liver or kidney cancer.

This chain joins TRBV15 and TRBJ2-7, with 7 bases fitting TRBD1. Trimming removed 1 base from V and 0 bases from J; junction bases left unmatched: 6. In germline, CDR1 is LNHNV, CDR2 YYDKDF (reference sequence). The CDR3 covers 16 residues. For the CDR3, the DNA is TGTGCCACCAGCAGAGCGACCGGGACAGTCTCCTACGAGCAGTACTTC. Translating it yields CATSRATGTVSYEQYF. Full variable domain (outside the CDR3, taken from reference TRBV15 and TRBJ2-7): DAMVIQNPRYQVTQFGKPVTLSCSQTLNHNVMYWYQQKSSQAPKLLFHYYDKDFNNEADTPDNFQSRRPNTSFCFLDIRSPGLGDTAMYLCATSRATGTVSYEQYFGPGTRLTVT.

The gene calls are TRBV5-1 and TRBJ2-1; D gene uncertain. Per the germline V gene, CDR1 is SGHRS and CDR2 is YFSETQ. This CDR3 has 16 residues. Trimming pared 1 base from V and 5 bases from J, leaving 16 bases between. CDR3 residues: CASSLQPQTAHNEQFF. The CDR3 bases are TGCGCCAGCAGCTTGCAACCACAGACTGCCCACAATGAGCAGTTCTTC.

This chain uses TRBV5-4 with TRBJ2-5, with no clear D. The V end lost 2 bases, the J end lost 3 bases, and 5 bases lay between the germline ends. The CDR3 sequence is 12 residues long. Germline lookup yields CDR1 SGHNT and CDR2 YYREEE (reference sequence). CDR3 amino acids: CASSFVEETQYF. CDR3 nucleotides: TGTGCCAGCAGCTTTGTGGAAGAGACCCAGTACTTC.

V usage is TRBV7-9 and J usage is TRBJ2-5; 9 bases fit TRBD1. The V gene end was trimmed by 10 bases and the J gene end by 5 bases; junction bases not matched to a gene: 5. The CDR3 consists of 12 residues. The V gene's germline CDR1 is SEHNR and CDR2 FQNEAQ (reference sequence). CDR3 sequence (DNA): TGTGCCAACCGGGGACAGGGCGAGACCCAGTACTTC. Protein: CANRGQGETQYF.

The J gene is TRBJ2-7, the V gene TRBV15, with D tentatively TRBD2 (7 bases). The CDR3 extends over 13 amino acids. Trimming took off 0 bases at V and 6 bases at J, with 9 bases between the two ends. CDR1 and CDR2 from the germline V gene are LNHNV and YYDKDF (reference sequence). The CDR3 spells CATSRDRGAEQYF. The CDR3 DNA is TGTGCCACCAGCAGAGATCGGGGGGCCGAGCAGTACTTC.

The CDR3 bases are TGTGCCAGCAGCCCCCCGGAGTCCACAGATACGCAGTATTTT. Translating it yields CASSPPESTDTQYF. The rearrangement uses TRBV11-3 and TRBJ2-3; D remains unclear. Germline-derived CDR1 and CDR2 are SGHNT and YENEEA. The CDR3 spans 14 residues. Trimming shortened V by 5 bases and J by 2 bases, and 11 bases separated the two germline ends.

The rearrangement uses TRBV6-1 and TRBJ2-1; 8 nucleotides align to TRBD1. V lost 4 bases and J lost 4; bases outside the gene matches: 6. In germline, CDR1 is MNHNS, CDR2 SASEGT. The CDR3 is 15 amino acids. In nucleotides, the CDR3 is TGTGCCAGCAGTGGAAACAGGGGGGATTACAATGAGCAGTTCTTC. Encoded protein: CASSGNRGDYNEQFF.

This clone showed up just once. This chain joins TRBV2 and TRBJ1-5, with D uncertain. The V gene lost 6 bases and the J gene lost 0 bases, with 9 bases spanning the gap. CDR1 SNHLY and CDR2 FYNNEI come from the germline V gene. This CDR3 has 14 amino acids. CDR3 sequence (DNA): TGTGCCAGCAGGACCACAAGTAGCAATCAGCCCCAGCATTTT. Translating it yields CASRTTSSNQPQHF.

The chain links TRBV7-3 to TRBJ2-6; possibly TRBD2 for D (5 bases). The CDR3 contains 19 residues. The V end lost 4 bases, the J end lost 0 bases, and 19 bases lay between the germline ends. Germline V CDR1 and CDR2: SGHTA, FQGTGA. In DNA, the CDR3 is TGTGCCAGCAGCTCCCCCCACGCGGGTGGGAGCTCTGGGGCCAACGTCCTGACTTTC. Amino acids: CASSSPHAGGSSGANVLTF. Together with reference TRBV7-3 and TRBJ2-6, the CDR3 gives the full variable domain: GAGVSQTPSNKVTEKGKYVELRCDPISGHTALYWYRQSLGQGPEFLIYFQGTGAADDSGLPNDRFFAVRPEGSVSTLKIQRTERGDSAVYLCASSSPHAGGSSGANVLTFGAGSRLTVL.

This clone was recorded once. The V and J genes are TRBV2 and TRBJ2-2; no firm D call. V lost 7 bases and J lost 4, with 13 bases in between. The length of the CDR3 is 14 residues. The germline CDR1 and CDR2 sequences are SNHLY and FYNNEI. The CDR3 DNA follows: TGTGCCAGCAACCAGGTACGCGGCACCGGGGAGCTGTTTTTT. Protein sequence: CASNQVRGTGELFF.

The chain carries TRBV2 and TRBJ1-1; D is unresolved. The CDR3 has 13 residues. Per germline, CDR1 SNHLY and CDR2 FYNNEI. The germline V and J ends were trimmed by 8 bases and 1 base, with 11 bases remaining between them. In DNA form, the CDR3 reads TGTGCCAGCCGCGCAAGACGGAACACTGAAGCTTTCTTT. It specifies CASRARRNTEAFF.

The rearrangement links TRBV28 to TRBJ1-3; D is possibly TRBD1 (6 bases). The length of the CDR3 is 18 residues. Germline CDR1 MDHEN, CDR2 SYDVKM. V was pared by 7 bases and J by 0 bases, with 22 bases between. CDR3 in DNA: TGTGCCAGCACCCTTGGGGGAGCGGGGGCCCGCTCTGGAAACACCATATATTTT. Amino acid sequence: CASTLGGAGARSGNTIYF.

This chain connects TRBV19 to TRBJ1-2; a possible D gene is TRBD1 (6 bases). Trimming stripped 1 base from V and 13 bases from J, with 13 bases between. The CDR3 is 12 amino acids. From germline, CDR1 is LNHDA and CDR2 SQIVND (reference sequence). CDR3 amino acids: CASSIGIQGSTF. CDR3 in DNA: TGTGCCAGTAGTATAGGAATACAGGGATCCACCTTC. Full variable domain (missing parts from reference TRBV19 and TRBJ1-2): DGGITQSPKYLFRKEGQNVTLSCEQNLNHDAMYWYRQDPGQGLRLIYYSQIVNDFQKGDIAEGYSVSREKKESFPLTVTSAQKNPTAFYLCASSIGIQGSTFGSGTRLTVV.

This chain uses TRBV7-8 with TRBJ1-4, with a weak D call TRBD1 (5 bases). V lost 5 bases to trimming and J lost 10 bases, with 14 bases between them. The length of the CDR3 is 13 residues. CDR1 is SGHVS, CDR2 FQNEAQ, per germline. The CDR3 region has the DNA TGTGCCAGCAGCCCGGGCCGGGACCGAAAACTGTTTTTT. As protein: CASSPGRDRKLFF.